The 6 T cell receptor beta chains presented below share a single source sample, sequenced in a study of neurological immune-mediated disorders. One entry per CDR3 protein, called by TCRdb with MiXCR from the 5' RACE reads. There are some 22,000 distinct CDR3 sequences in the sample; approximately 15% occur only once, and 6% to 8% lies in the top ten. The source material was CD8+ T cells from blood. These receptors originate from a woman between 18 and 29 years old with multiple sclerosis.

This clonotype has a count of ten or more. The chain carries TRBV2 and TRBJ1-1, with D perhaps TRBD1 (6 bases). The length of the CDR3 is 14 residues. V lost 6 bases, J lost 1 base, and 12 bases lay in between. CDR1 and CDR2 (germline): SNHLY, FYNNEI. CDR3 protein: CASRGVDRNTEAFF. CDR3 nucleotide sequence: TGTGCCAGCAGGGGAGTGGACAGGAACACTGAAGCTTTCTTT. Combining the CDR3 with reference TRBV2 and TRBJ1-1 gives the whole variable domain EPEVTQTPSHQVTQMGQEVILRCVPISNHLYFYWYRQILGQKVEFLVSFYNNEISEKSEIFDDQFSVERPDGSNFTLKIRSTKLEDSAMYFCASRGVDRNTEAFFGQGTRLTVV.

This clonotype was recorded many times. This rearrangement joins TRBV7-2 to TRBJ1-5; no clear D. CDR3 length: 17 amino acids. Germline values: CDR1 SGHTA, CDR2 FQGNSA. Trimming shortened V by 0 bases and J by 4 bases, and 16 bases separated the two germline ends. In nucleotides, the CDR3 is TGTGCCAGCAGCTTAGCCGTGGGGAGGGCGGATAATCAGCCCCAGCATTTT. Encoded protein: CASSLAVGRADNQPQHF.

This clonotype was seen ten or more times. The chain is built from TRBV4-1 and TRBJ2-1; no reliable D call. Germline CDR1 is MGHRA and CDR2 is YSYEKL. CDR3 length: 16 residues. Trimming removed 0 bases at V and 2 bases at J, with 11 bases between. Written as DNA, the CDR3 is TGCGCCAGCAGCCAAGAAGGAGCAAACCCCTACAATGAGCAGTTCTTC. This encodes CASSQEGANPYNEQFF.

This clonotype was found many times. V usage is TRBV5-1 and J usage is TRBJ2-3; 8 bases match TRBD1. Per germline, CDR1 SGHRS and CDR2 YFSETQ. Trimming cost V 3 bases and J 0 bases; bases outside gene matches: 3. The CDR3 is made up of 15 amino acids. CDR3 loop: CASSWRDRSTDTQYF. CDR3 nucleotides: TGCGCCAGCAGCTGGCGGGACAGGAGCACAGATACGCAGTATTTT.

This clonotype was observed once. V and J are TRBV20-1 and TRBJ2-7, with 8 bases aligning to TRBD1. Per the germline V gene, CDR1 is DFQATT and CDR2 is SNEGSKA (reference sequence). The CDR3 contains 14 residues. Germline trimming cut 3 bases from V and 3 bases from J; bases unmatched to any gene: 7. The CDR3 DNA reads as TGCAGTGCTAGCCAGACAGGGGTTAACTACGAGCAGTACTTC. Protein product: CSASQTGVNYEQYF.

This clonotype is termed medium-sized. CDR3 protein: CSARKTGVGEQYV. The CDR3 DNA is TGCAGTGCTAGAAAGACAGGGGTCGGCGAGCAGTACGTC. The chain joins TRBV20-1 to TRBJ2-7; 8 bases align to TRBD1. Germline V lookup: CDR1 DFQATT, CDR2 SNEGSKA (reference sequence). The CDR3 has 13 residues. Trimming at V came to 2 bases and at J to 6 bases, leaving 6 bases not matched to a gene.